This TCR beta chain emerged from a study of CD8+ T cells in alopecia areata. Study-level information: At a dose of 5 to 10 mg twice daily, oral tofacitinib was given to treated patients.

The study, taken as a whole, reports: Many expanded lesional clones persisted in scalp and blood during tofacitinib treatment. One nonresponder leaves baseline CD8+ expansion's link to response uncertain.

Treatment specified: oral pan-JAK inhibitor, 5-10 mg twice daily. Lesional scalp punch biopsies and peripheral blood were collected from alopecia areata patients. As for this clone: Its target is unknown.

Extraction and reverse transcription of RNA yielded cDNA as the sequencing template. Data came from immunoSEQ multiplex PCR; TCRdb stores just in-frame clones and leaves some out. The top ten clones hold approximately 0.93% of a sample with some 190,000 clones, about three fifths of them seen once. Trimming took off 6 bases at V and 1 base at J, with 6 bases between the two ends. Germline V gene lookup returns CDR1 MNHNS and CDR2 SASEGT. The CDR3 extends over 12 amino acids. This TCR was sampled from a human donor with alopecia areata. The V gene is TRBV6-1, the J gene TRBJ1-1, with no clear D. Here the sequenced sample was CD4+ T cells sorted from blood, taken at week 24, from a patient treated with tofacitinib. CDR3: CASRVGNTEAFF. Here the CDR3 DNA reads TGTGCCAGCAGGGTGGGGAACACTGAAGCTTTCTTT.